The rows below give T cell receptor beta chains drawn from one sample of a study of cytomegalovirus exposure and HLA in healthy donors. The assay was immunoSEQ multiplex PCR, and TCRdb's table has in-frame clones only and misses some. Altogether 150,000 to 180,000 clones are present, over 65% being singletons, with the ten largest covering around 3.6%. Sequenced input: PBMCs. The receptor set was obtained from a woman in her forties in good health and CMV-seronegative. Each CDR3 is given with its conserved first and last residue. A D gene is named only where the DNA matches it firmly. Not every row has a clone size; where given, it reads once, few, many or a size class.

size: .; V: TRBV4-1; D: .; length: 15; J: TRBJ1-2; CDR3: CASSQFSEGVYGYTF; DNA: TGCGCCAGCAGCCAATTTTCCGAGGGGGTATATGGCTACACCTTC
size: .; V: TRBV5-1; D: TRBD1; length: 14; J: TRBJ2-7; CDR3: CASSFNRGGYEQYF; DNA: TGCGCCAGCAGCTTCAACAGGGGCGGCTACGAGCAGTACTTC
size: .; V: TRBV15; D: .; length: 16; J: TRBJ1-5; CDR3: CATSGGALYSNQPQHF; DNA: TGTGCCACCAGCGGGGGGGCTCTCTATAGCAATCAGCCCCAGCATTTT
size: .; V: TRBV5-1; D: TRBD1; length: 14; J: TRBJ2-2; CDR3: CASSRQGYTGELFF; DNA: TGCGCCAGCTCCAGACAGGGGTACACCGGGGAGCTGTTTTTT
size: .; V: TRBV5-1; D: .; length: 14; J: TRBJ1-1; CDR3: CASRQQATNTEAFF; DNA: TGCGCCAGCCGCCAACAGGCGACCAACACTGAAGCTTTCTTT
size: once; V: TRBV29-1; D: .; length: 12; J: TRBJ1-2; CDR3: CSVEEYEGGYTF; DNA: TGCAGCGTTGAAGAATATGAGGGTGGCTACACCTTC
size: few; V: TRBV6-1; D: .; length: 12; J: TRBJ1-2; CDR3: CASSDSLSGYTF; DNA: TGTGCCAGCAGTGACAGTCTGTCGGGGTACACCTTC
size: .; V: TRBV6-5; D: TRBD1; length: 15; J: TRBJ1-4; CDR3: CASSFRGAANEKLFF; DNA: TGTGCCAGCAGTTTCAGGGGGGCAGCTAATGAAAAACTGTTTTTT
size: .; V: TRBV28; D: .; length: 13; J: TRBJ1-1; CDR3: CASSLVGGPEAFF; DNA: TGTGCCAGCAGTTTAGTGGGGGGGCCTGAAGCTTTCTTT
size: few; V: TRBV29-1; D: TRBD1; length: 13; J: TRBJ1-5; CDR3: CSVGTGGISPQHF; DNA: TGCAGCGTGGGGACAGGGGGAATTTCGCCCCAGCATTTT
size: .; V: TRBV7-2; D: .; length: 14; J: TRBJ2-5; CDR3: CASSLKTGRETQYF; DNA: TGTGCCAGCAGCTTAAAAACAGGGCGAGAGACCCAGTACTTC
size: once; V: TRBV4-1; D: TRBD1; length: 15; J: TRBJ1-1; CDR3: CASSQTGVLNTEAFF; DNA: TGCGCCAGCAGCCAGACAGGGGTCCTCAACACTGAAGCTTTCTTT
size: .; V: TRBV7-9; D: .; length: 14; J: TRBJ2-5; CDR3: CASSLENTVETQYF; DNA: TGTGCCAGCAGCTTAGAAAACACAGTAGAGACCCAGTACTTC
size: .; V: TRBV6-1; D: .; length: 14; J: TRBJ1-2; CDR3: CASSEGAGEQGYTF; DNA: TGTGCCAGCAGTGAAGGAGCAGGGGAGCAAGGCTACACCTTC
size: .; V: TRBV10-3; D: .; length: 11; J: TRBJ2-3; CDR3: CAISLSDTQYF; DNA: TGTGCCATCAGTCTATCGGATACGCAGTATTTT
size: .; V: TRBV6-4; D: .; length: 16; J: TRBJ2-3; CDR3: CASSDVAGPPSDTQYF; DNA: TGTGCCAGCAGTGACGTGGCAGGTCCTCCCTCAGATACGCAGTATTTT
size: .; V: TRBV23-1; D: .; length: 14; J: TRBJ2-5; CDR3: CASTPRGTEGTQYF; DNA: TGCGCCAGCACCCCTCGAGGGACGGAGGGGACCCAGTACTTC
size: .; V: TRBV2; D: .; length: 16; J: TRBJ2-2; CDR3: CASSPEKFGGTGELFF; DNA: TGTGCCAGCAGTCCTGAGAAGTTTGGGGGGACCGGGGAGCTGTTTTTT
size: .; V: TRBV5-1; D: .; length: 14; J: TRBJ2-3; CDR3: CASSLGAAVDTQYF; DNA: TGCGCCAGCAGCCTGGGGGCAGCTGTGGATACGCAGTATTTT
size: .; V: TRBV29-1; D: .; length: 12; J: TRBJ2-5; CDR3: CSVEDGQETQYF; DNA: TGCAGCGTTGAAGACGGGCAAGAGACCCAGTACTTC
size: .; V: TRBV18; D: TRBD1; length: 13; J: TRBJ1-5; CDR3: CASSPTGGQPQHF; DNA: TGTGCCAGCTCACCTACAGGGGGACAGCCCCAGCATTTT
size: .; V: TRBV5-6; D: .; length: 14; J: TRBJ1-2; CDR3: CASSIQGGVYGYTF; DNA: TGTGCCAGCAGTATCCAAGGAGGAGTCTATGGCTACACCTTC
size: few; V: TRBV30; D: .; length: 14; J: TRBJ2-7; CDR3: CAWSVLKGAYEQYF; DNA: TGTGCCTGGAGTGTACTCAAGGGGGCCTACGAGCAGTACTTC
size: .; V: TRBV11-3; D: TRBD2; length: 15; J: TRBJ2-2; CDR3: CASSSSGRSTGELFF; DNA: TGTGCCAGCAGCTCTAGCGGGAGAAGTACCGGGGAGCTGTTTTTT
size: .; V: TRBV5-1; D: TRBD2; length: 15; J: TRBJ2-3; CDR3: CASSGGGLHTDTQYF; DNA: TGCGCCAGCAGCGGGGGGGGACTTCACACAGATACGCAGTATTTT
size: .; V: TRBV4-2; D: .; length: 14; J: TRBJ2-5; CDR3: CASSQAGAKETQYF; DNA: TGTGCCAGCAGCCAAGCAGGGGCGAAAGAGACCCAGTACTTC
size: .; V: TRBV25-1; D: .; length: 16; J: TRBJ2-7; CDR3: CASSESFFRGPYEQYF; DNA: TGTGCCAGCAGTGAATCGTTTTTTCGGGGTCCGTACGAGCAGTACTTC
size: .; V: TRBV5-1; D: TRBD1; length: 15; J: TRBJ2-2; CDR3: CASSSDRGFTGELFF; DNA: TGCGCCAGCAGCTCGGACAGGGGTTTTACCGGGGAGCTGTTTTTT
size: .; V: TRBV7-9; D: TRBD1; length: 14; J: TRBJ1-1; CDR3: CASSSTGGNTEAFF; DNA: TGTGCCAGCAGCTCGACAGGGGGCAACACTGAAGCTTTCTTT
size: .; V: TRBV5-4; D: .; length: 15; J: TRBJ1-1; CDR3: CASSAEGGGNTEAFF; DNA: TGTGCCAGCAGCGCCGAAGGCGGGGGAAACACTGAAGCTTTCTTT
size: .; V: TRBV29-1; D: TRBD1; length: 13; J: TRBJ2-1; CDR3: CSVSGTAYNEQFF; DNA: TGCAGCGTATCCGGGACAGCGTACAATGAGCAGTTCTTC
size: .; V: TRBV6-4; D: .; length: 16; J: TRBJ1-3; CDR3: CASSDVAGRSGNTIYF; DNA: TGTGCCAGCAGTGACGTGGCAGGCCGCTCTGGAAACACCATATATTTT
size: .; V: TRBV25-1; D: .; length: 15; J: TRBJ1-5; CDR3: CASSEWGDSNQPQHF; DNA: TGTGCCAGCAGTGAATGGGGGGATAGCAATCAGCCCCAGCATTTT
size: .; V: TRBV19; D: TRBD1; length: 15; J: TRBJ1-6; CDR3: CASRGDRSPNTPLHF; DNA: TGTGCCAGTAGGGGGGACAGGTCACCCAATACACCCCTCCACTTT
size: .; V: TRBV6-5; D: .; length: 15; J: TRBJ2-2; CDR3: CASSYGTFNTGELFF; DNA: TGTGCCAGCAGTTATGGGACTTTCAACACCGGGGAGCTGTTTTTT